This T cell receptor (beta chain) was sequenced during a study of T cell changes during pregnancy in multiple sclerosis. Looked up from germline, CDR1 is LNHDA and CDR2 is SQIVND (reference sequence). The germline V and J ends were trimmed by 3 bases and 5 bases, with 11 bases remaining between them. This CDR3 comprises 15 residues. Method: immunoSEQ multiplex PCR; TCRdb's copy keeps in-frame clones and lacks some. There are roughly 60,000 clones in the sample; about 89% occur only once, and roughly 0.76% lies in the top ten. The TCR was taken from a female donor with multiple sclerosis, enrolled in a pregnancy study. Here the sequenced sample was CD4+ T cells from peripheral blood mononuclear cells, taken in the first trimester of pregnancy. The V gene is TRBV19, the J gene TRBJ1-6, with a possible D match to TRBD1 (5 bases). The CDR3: CASSMWQGHNSPLHF. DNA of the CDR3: TGTGCCAGTAGTATGTGGCAGGGCCATAATTCACCCCTCCACTTT.